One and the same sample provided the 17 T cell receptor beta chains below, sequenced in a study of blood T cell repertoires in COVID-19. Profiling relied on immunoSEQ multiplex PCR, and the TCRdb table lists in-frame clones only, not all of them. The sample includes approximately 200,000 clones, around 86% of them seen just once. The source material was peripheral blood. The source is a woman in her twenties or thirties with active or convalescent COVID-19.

The CDR3 nucleotides are TGTGCCAGCAGCTCGAACAGGTACGAGCAGTACTTC. Its translation is CASSSNRYEQYF. The V and J genes are TRBV7-2 and TRBJ2-7; TRBD1 is a possible D gene (5 bases). The germline gives CDR1 SGHTA, CDR2 FQGNSA. The CDR3 has 12 amino acids. The V and J ends lost 4 bases and 4 bases respectively, with 8 bases between them. Complete variable domain (other parts from reference TRBV7-2 and TRBJ2-7): GAGVSQSPSNKVTEKGKDVELRCDPISGHTALYWYRQSLGQGLEFLIYFQGNSAPDKSGLPSDRFSAERTGGSVSTLTIQRTQQEDSAVYLCASSSNRYEQYFGPGTRLTVT.

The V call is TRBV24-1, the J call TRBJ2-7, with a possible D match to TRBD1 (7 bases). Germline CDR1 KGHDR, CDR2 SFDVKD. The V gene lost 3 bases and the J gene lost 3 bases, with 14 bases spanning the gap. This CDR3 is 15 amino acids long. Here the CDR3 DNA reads TGTGCCACCAGTGATCCTAGACAGGGAGGCTACGAGCAGTACTTC. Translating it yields CATSDPRQGGYEQYF.

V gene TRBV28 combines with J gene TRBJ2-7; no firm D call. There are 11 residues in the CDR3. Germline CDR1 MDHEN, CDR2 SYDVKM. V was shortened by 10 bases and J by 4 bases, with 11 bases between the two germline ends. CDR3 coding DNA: TGTGCCACCGCGGTGCGATACGAGCAGTACTTC. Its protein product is CATAVRYEQYF.

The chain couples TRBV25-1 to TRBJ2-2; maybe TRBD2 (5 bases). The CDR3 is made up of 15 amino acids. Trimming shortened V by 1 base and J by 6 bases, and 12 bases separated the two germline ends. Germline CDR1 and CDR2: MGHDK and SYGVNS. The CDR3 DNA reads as TGTGCCAGCAGTGAATGGGTGGGAGCGGCCGGGGAGCTGTTTTTT. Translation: CASSEWVGAAGELFF.

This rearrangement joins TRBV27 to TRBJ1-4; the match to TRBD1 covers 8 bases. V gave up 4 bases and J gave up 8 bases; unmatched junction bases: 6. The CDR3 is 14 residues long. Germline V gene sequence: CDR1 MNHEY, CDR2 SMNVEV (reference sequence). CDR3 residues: CASSSQGAAEKLFF. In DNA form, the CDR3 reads TGTGCCAGCAGTTCGCAGGGGGCGGCCGAAAAACTGTTTTTT.

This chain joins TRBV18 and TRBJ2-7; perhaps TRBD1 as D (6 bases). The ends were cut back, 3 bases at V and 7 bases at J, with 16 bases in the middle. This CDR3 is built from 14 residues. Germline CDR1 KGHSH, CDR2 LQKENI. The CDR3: CASSPDSYFSEQYF. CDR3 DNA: TGTGCCAGCTCACCGGACAGTTATTTCTCGGAGCAGTACTTC.

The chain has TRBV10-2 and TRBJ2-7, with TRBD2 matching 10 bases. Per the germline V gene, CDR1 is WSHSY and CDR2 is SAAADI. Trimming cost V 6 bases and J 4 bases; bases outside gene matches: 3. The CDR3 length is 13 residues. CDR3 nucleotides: TGCGCCAGCAGACTAGCGGGACAGTACGAGCAGTACTTC. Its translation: CASRLAGQYEQYF.

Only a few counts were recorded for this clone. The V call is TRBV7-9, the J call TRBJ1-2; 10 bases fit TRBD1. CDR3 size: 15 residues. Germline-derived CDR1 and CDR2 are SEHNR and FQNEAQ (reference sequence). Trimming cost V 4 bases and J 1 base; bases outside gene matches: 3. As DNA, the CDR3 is TGTGCCAGCAGCTATGGACAGGGGGATAACTATGGCTACACCTTC. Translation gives CASSYGQGDNYGYTF.

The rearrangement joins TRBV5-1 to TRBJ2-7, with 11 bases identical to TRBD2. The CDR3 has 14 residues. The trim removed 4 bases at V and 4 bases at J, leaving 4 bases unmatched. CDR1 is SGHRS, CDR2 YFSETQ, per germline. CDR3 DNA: TGCGCCAGCAGCGCCGGGACTAGCGGTTACGAGCAGTACTTC. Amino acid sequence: CASSAGTSGYEQYF.

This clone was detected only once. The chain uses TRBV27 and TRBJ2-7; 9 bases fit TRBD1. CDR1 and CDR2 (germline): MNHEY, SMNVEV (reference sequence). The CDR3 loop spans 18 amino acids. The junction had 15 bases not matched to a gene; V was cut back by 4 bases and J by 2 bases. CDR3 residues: CASSSRGQGLELTYEQYF. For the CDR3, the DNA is TGTGCCAGCAGTTCGAGAGGACAGGGGCTGGAATTAACCTACGAGCAGTACTTC.

The CDR3 sequence: CASSLRVGGESSYEQYF. As DNA, the CDR3 is TGTGCCAGCAGCTTGAGGGTGGGGGGAGAGAGCTCCTACGAGCAGTACTTC. The rearrangement joins TRBV5-4 to TRBJ2-7; TRBD2 might be the D (6 bases). Germline V gives CDR1 SGHNT, CDR2 YYREEE (reference sequence). The CDR3 sequence is 17 residues long. V was trimmed by 1 base and J by 0 bases, leaving 17 bases between them.

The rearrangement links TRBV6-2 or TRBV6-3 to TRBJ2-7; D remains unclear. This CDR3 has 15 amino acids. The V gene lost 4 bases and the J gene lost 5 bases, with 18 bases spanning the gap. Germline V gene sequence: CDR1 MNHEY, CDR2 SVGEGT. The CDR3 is CASSSSGPDTDEQYF. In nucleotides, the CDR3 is TGTGCCAGCAGTTCCTCGGGCCCCGACACTGACGAGCAGTACTTC.

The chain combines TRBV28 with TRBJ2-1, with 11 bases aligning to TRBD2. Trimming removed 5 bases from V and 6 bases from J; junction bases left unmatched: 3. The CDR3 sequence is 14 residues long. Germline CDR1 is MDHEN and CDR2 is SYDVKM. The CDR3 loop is CASSRLAGFNEQFF. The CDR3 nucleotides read TGTGCCAGCAGTCGACTAGCGGGATTCAATGAGCAGTTCTTC.

The CDR3 DNA reads TGTGCCAGCAGCCAGAGCACAGTTGGTGGCTACACCTTC. Encoded protein: CASSQSTVGGYTF. The V and J genes are TRBV11-3 and TRBJ1-2; D is ambiguous. CDR1 is SGHNT and CDR2 is YENEEA in the germline V gene. This CDR3 is 13 amino acids long. The V gene lost 5 bases and the J gene lost 7 bases, with 14 bases spanning the gap.

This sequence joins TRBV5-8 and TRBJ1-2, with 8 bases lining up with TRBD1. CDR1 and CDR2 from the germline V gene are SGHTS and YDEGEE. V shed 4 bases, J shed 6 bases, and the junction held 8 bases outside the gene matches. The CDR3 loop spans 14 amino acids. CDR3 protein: CASSQRTGWHGYTF. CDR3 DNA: TGTGCCAGCAGCCAGCGGACAGGGTGGCATGGCTACACCTTC.

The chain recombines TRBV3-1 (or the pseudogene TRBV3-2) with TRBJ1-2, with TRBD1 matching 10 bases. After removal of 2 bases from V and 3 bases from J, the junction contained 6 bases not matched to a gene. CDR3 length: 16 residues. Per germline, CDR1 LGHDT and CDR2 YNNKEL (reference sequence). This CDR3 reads CASSQPGQGDHYGYTF. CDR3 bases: TGTGCCAGCAGCCAACCCGGACAGGGGGACCACTATGGCTACACCTTC.

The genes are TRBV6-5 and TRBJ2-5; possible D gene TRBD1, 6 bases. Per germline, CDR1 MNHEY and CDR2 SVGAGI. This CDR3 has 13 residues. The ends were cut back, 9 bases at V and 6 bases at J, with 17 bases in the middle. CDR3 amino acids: CASGLDRGQTQYF. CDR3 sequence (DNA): TGTGCCAGTGGACTGGACAGAGGGCAGACCCAGTACTTC.